Shown below are 15 T cell receptor beta chains from a single sample sequenced in a study of cytotoxic CD8 clonotypes in ibrutinib-treated CLL (dated by TCRdb to about 2021). Libraries were constructed by the immunoSEQ multiplex PCR assay. Here the immuneACCESS table is served through TCRdb, limited to in-frame sequences with V and J called. Missing clones are a known gap in these copies; in checked studies unresolved V genes cover under half, and the rest lacks a known reason. For this sample the table gives around 310,000 clones, of which just under 80% were detected only once. In total, the top ten clones hold approximately 7% of the sample. Specimen: PBMCs, collected before ibrutinib treatment. The receptors were sampled from a human donor with chronic lymphocytic leukemia.

V usage is TRBV7-9 and J usage is TRBJ1-2; no reliable D call. There are 12 residues in the CDR3. Germline V gene data show CDR1 as SEHNR and CDR2 as FQNEAQ (reference sequence). Between the trimmed V and J ends, which lost 5 bases and 7 bases, there was a span of 11 bases. This CDR3 is CASSLGGAGYTF. The CDR3 nucleotides are TGTGCCAGCAGCCTCGGAGGAGCTGGCTACACCTTC.

V usage is TRBV27 and J usage is TRBJ2-7; 11 bases fit TRBD2. V was clipped by 2 bases and J by 6 bases; unmatched bases: 6. The length of the CDR3 is 15 residues. Germline CDR1 MNHEY, CDR2 SMNVEV (reference sequence). The CDR3 here is CASSLALAGAGEQYF. CDR3 bases: TGTGCCAGCAGTTTAGCACTAGCGGGAGCCGGCGAGCAGTACTTC.

This clone was seen only once. The gene calls are TRBV29-1 and TRBJ2-3; tentative D call: TRBD1 (6 bases). Trimming shortened V by 4 bases and J by 4 bases, and 12 bases separated the two germline ends. Germline V lookup: CDR1 SQVTM, CDR2 ANQGSEA. The CDR3 sequence is 13 residues long. The DNA for the CDR3 is TGCAGCGTTGGGGTCCAGGGGCCAGATACGCAGTATTTT. Its translation is CSVGVQGPDTQYF.

V usage is TRBV6-5 and J usage is TRBJ2-1; 10 nucleotides match TRBD2. The CDR3 is 11 residues long. The J segment lost 14 bases and the V segment lost 5 bases, leaving 3 bases of the junction unmatched. CDR1 MNHEY and CDR2 SVGAGI come from the germline V gene. CDR3 loop: CASSPGTSEFF. The CDR3 nucleotides are TGTGCCAGCAGTCCCGGGACTAGCGAGTTCTTC.

This clone was counted a single time. The V gene is TRBV29-1, the J gene TRBJ2-1, with 7 bases fitting TRBD2. The CDR3 contains 14 residues. Per germline, CDR1 SQVTM and CDR2 ANQGSEA. Trimming at V came to 6 bases and at J to 7 bases, leaving 12 bases not matched to a gene. CDR3 in DNA: TGCAGCGTCGATACGGGACTAACCCTTAATGAGCAGTTCTTC. Translation gives CSVDTGLTLNEQFF.

This clone was seen a few times. V and J are TRBV5-1 and TRBJ1-2, with 8 bases identical to TRBD1. V shed 4 bases and J 4 bases; nucleotides not matched to a gene: 9. Germline values: CDR1 SGHRS, CDR2 YFSETQ. CDR3 length equals 15 residues. The CDR3 spells CASSLADRGSYGYTF. DNA of the CDR3: TGCGCCAGCAGCCTGGCCGACAGGGGCAGCTATGGCTACACCTTC.

The chain uses TRBV18 and TRBJ1-1, with a possible D match to TRBD1 (6 bases). Germline assignment: CDR1 KGHSH and CDR2 LQKENI. CDR3 length: 14 residues. V was cut by 2 bases and J by 3 bases, with 10 bases left in between. This chain's CDR3 is CASSPGGQDTEAFF. The CDR3 region has the DNA TGTGCCAGCTCACCAGGGGGGCAGGACACTGAAGCTTTCTTT.

This clone was observed a single time. The J gene is TRBJ1-5, the V gene TRBV27; 8 nucleotides align to TRBD1. Germline trimming cut 6 bases from V and 5 bases from J; bases unmatched to any gene: 12. The CDR3 contains 16 residues. Looked up from germline, CDR1 is MNHEY and CDR2 is SMNVEV (reference sequence). Written as DNA, the CDR3 is TGTGCCAGCAGCGACTCAGACAGGGGCTGGGATCAGCCCCAGCATTTT. It codes for CASSDSDRGWDQPQHF.

The chain carries TRBV10-3 and TRBJ2-7, with D tentatively TRBD1 or TRBD2 (5 bases each). Trimming removed 9 bases from V and 2 bases from J, with 17 bases in between. Germline CDR1 reads ENHRY; CDR2 reads SYGVKD. CDR3 length: 14 amino acids. CDR3 in amino acids: CAISFGTATYEQYF. CDR3 in DNA: TGTGCCATATCTTTCGGGACGGCAACCTACGAGCAGTACTTC.

The chain couples TRBV5-6 to TRBJ2-7, with 7 positions matching TRBD2. Germline assignment: CDR1 SGHDT and CDR2 YYEEEE. V lost 4 bases, J lost 9 bases, and 16 bases stayed unmatched. This CDR3 is built from 15 residues. The CDR3 is CASSRSAGVGQGQYF. CDR3 nucleotides: TGTGCCAGCAGCCGATCTGCGGGAGTTGGTCAAGGGCAGTACTTC.

The chain uses TRBV4-1 and TRBJ1-2; TRBD1 agrees at 7 bases. The CDR3 extends over 12 amino acids. Germline trimming cut 1 base from V and 7 bases from J; bases unmatched to any gene: 0. The V gene's germline CDR1 is MGHRA and CDR2 YSYEKL. The CDR3 spells CASSQGQGGYTF. The CDR3 DNA sequence: TGCGCCAGCAGCCAAGGACAGGGTGGCTACACCTTC.

This clone has a handful of counts. The chain uses TRBV29-1 and TRBJ2-5; 11 nucleotides align to TRBD2. The V and J ends lost 8 bases and 4 bases, in that order; junction bases with no gene match: 9. The CDR3 loop spans 14 amino acids. Germline CDR1 is SQVTM and CDR2 is ANQGSEA. In DNA, the CDR3 is TGCAGCTTAGCACTAGCGGGAGAGGGAGAGACCCAGTACTTC. This gives the protein CSLALAGEGETQYF.

The gene calls are TRBV4-3 and TRBJ1-5; unclear D gene. V lost 1 base, J lost 9 bases, and 13 bases lay in between. The germline V gene has CDR1 LGHNA and CDR2 YSLEER. This CDR3 region has 14 residues. The CDR3 sequence is CASSQGQAGVPQHF. The CDR3 DNA sequence: TGCGCCAGCAGCCAAGGGCAGGCGGGCGTGCCCCAGCATTTT.

The chain couples TRBV29-1 to TRBJ1-3; TRBD1 aligns across 8 bases. There are 14 residues in the CDR3. In germline, CDR1 is SQVTM, CDR2 ANQGSEA. J gave up 0 bases and V 7 bases, and 5 bases lay outside the gene matches. The CDR3, as DNA: TGCAGCGCCGGCACAGGGGGCTCTGGAAACACCATATATTTT. Translation: CSAGTGGSGNTIYF.

V gene TRBV5-4 combines with J gene TRBJ2-7; weak D call: TRBD2 (6 bases). The CDR3 has 16 amino acids. The ends were cut back, 4 bases at V and 9 bases at J, with 26 bases in the middle. CDR1 is SGHNT, CDR2 YYREEE, per germline (reference sequence). As DNA, the CDR3 is TGTGCCAGCAGCGCCGCCGGGCTGACTGGGGCCGGGGGGCAGTACTTC. Residues: CASSAAGLTGAGGQYF.